This T cell receptor (beta chain) stems from a study of T cell changes during pregnancy in multiple sclerosis. The CDR3 loop spans 16 amino acids. Losses at the gene ends were 2 bases for V and 5 bases for J; bases not matched to a gene: 10. Germline V gene lookup returns CDR1 SGDLS and CDR2 YYNGEE. Libraries were prepared by immunoSEQ multiplex PCR; TCRdb keeps only in-frame clonotypes and omits some of them. The table lists tens of thousands of clones, about 91% of them singletons, with about 0.5% in the top ten. This TCR came from a female donor in good health, enrolled as a control in a pregnancy study. The V gene is TRBV9, the J gene TRBJ2-5, with TRBD1 identical over 9 bases. Sequenced here: CD4+ T cells from peripheral blood mononuclear cells, sampled in the second trimester of pregnancy. The CDR3 bases are TGTGCCAGCAGCGTCTTGGGGACAGGGTTTGGGGAGACCCAGTACTTC. This codes for CASSVLGTGFGETQYF.